This T cell receptor (beta chain) derives from a study of blood T cell repertoires in COVID-19. Background on the study: Material from acute and convalescent COVID-19 was sourced from the United States, Italy and Spain. T cells, B-cell-depleted T cells, or PBMCs supplied cDNA or gDNA.

Authors' data handling: For nucleated cells, counts were estimated from reference gene primer amplification. The method was immunoSEQ multiplex PCR; TCRdb's version includes in-frame clones alone and lacks a portion of them. V and J calls and clone size are those listed in that table; D and trimming were worked out from the DNA. This sample has about 170,000 clones, with about 86% found just once. Germline CDR1 is MNHEY and CDR2 is SVGAGI. The V and J ends lost 9 bases and 3 bases respectively, with 17 bases between them. This CDR3 is 14 amino acids long. The specimen sequenced was peripheral blood. The TCR originated in a man aged 65 to 85 with active or convalescent COVID-19. This chain links TRBV6-5 with TRBJ1-2; perhaps TRBD1 as D (5 bases). CDR3 residues: CASRPQGADYGYTF. In nucleotides, the CDR3 is TGTGCCAGTCGGCCCCAAGGGGCGGACTATGGCTACACCTTC.